These T cell receptor beta chains were read from a single sample in a study of glioma-infiltrating T cells after dendritic cell vaccination. Measured with immunoSEQ multiplex PCR; TCRdb has only the in-frame clones, and not every one. The sample holds 50,000 to 80,000 clones, around 83% seen once. The source was blood, collected before dendritic cell vaccination. These receptors were obtained from a human donor with glioblastoma. Both conserved end residues are part of each CDR3. Each record gives: clone size, V gene, J gene, D gene, CDR3 protein, CDR3 DNA. A D gene is named only where the DNA matches it firmly. Only part of the rows carry a size: once, few, many, or a class if the clone is expanded.

NA	TRBV18	TRBJ2-7	NA	CASSPGSGTFLYEQYF	TGTGCCAGCTCACCTGGGAGTGGGACATTCCTCTACGAGCAGTACTTC
NA	TRBV10-3	TRBJ2-3	TRBD2	CAISERTSGTTDTQYF	TGTGCCATCAGTGAGAGGACTAGCGGGACCACAGATACGCAGTATTTT
NA	TRBV5-1	TRBJ2-7	NA	CASSLGGGAGYEQYF	TGCGCCAGCAGCTTAGGAGGGGGGGCGGGCTACGAGCAGTACTTC
NA	TRBV28	TRBJ1-6	NA	CASSSSGSYNSPLHF	TGTGCCAGCAGTAGCTCAGGCTCCTATAATTCACCCCTCCACTTT
medium-sized	TRBV5-6	TRBJ1-3	NA	CASSLDRDTIYF	TGTGCCAGCAGCTTGGATCGTGACACCATATATTTT
few	TRBV5-8	TRBJ1-3	NA	CASSPGQSSGNTIYF	TGTGCCAGCAGCCCAGGACAGAGCTCTGGAAACACCATATATTTT
NA	TRBV11-2	TRBJ2-2	TRBD1	CASSPRTGNTGELFF	TGTGCCAGCAGCCCAAGGACAGGAAACACCGGGGAGCTGTTTTTT
NA	TRBV5-5	TRBJ1-1	NA	CASSLDRGGEAFF	TGTGCCAGCAGCTTGGATAGGGGGGGTGAAGCTTTCTTT
few	TRBV5-1	TRBJ1-3	NA	CASSLASFDTIYF	TGCGCCAGCAGCTTGGCCTCGTTCGACACCATATATTTT
NA	TRBV6-1	TRBJ1-2	NA	CASREQGNYGYTF	TGTGCCAGCCGGGAACAGGGAAACTATGGCTACACCTTC
few	TRBV28	TRBJ2-6	NA	CASSLGRFGSGANVLTF	TGTGCCAGCAGTTTAGGGAGGTTCGGCTCTGGGGCCAACGTCCTGACTTTC
once	TRBV27	TRBJ1-5	TRBD1	CASSPGTGVNYQPQHF	TGTGCCAGCAGCCCCGGGACAGGGGTTAACTATCAGCCCCAGCATTTT
NA	TRBV19	TRBJ2-3	TRBD2	CASSMNSGGAATQYF	TGTGCCAGTAGTATGAATAGCGGGGGGGCCGCGACGCAGTATTTT
NA	TRBV27	TRBJ1-1	NA	CASSLSTAREAFF	TGTGCCAGCAGTTTATCAACGGCGAGGGAAGCTTTCTTT
NA	TRBV19	TRBJ2-3	NA	CASSIGPSVADTQYF	TGTGCCAGTAGTATAGGGCCTAGCGTGGCAGATACGCAGTATTTT
NA	TRBV6-1	TRBJ2-3	TRBD2	CASTPTAGADTQYF	TGTGCCAGCACCCCCACAGCGGGGGCAGATACGCAGTATTTT
NA	TRBV5-6	TRBJ2-1	NA	CASSPAGPQEQFF	TGTGCCAGCAGTCCGGCGGGCCCCCAGGAGCAGTTCTTC